Following are 15 T cell receptor beta chains from one sample sequenced in a study of blood T cells in healthy people across ages. The second PCR ran roughly 7 to 12 cycles with a sample-barcoded 5' primer and J-beta primers. MiXCR was run by TCRdb on the 5' RACE reads, yielding one entry per CDR3 protein. The sample includes some 1.4 million distinct CDR3 sequences, 35% to 45% seen only once; the top ten take roughly 7.7%. Material for sequencing was blood. The source is a woman between 18 and 29 years old in good health.

This clonotype was found a few times. The chain uses TRBV20-1 and TRBJ2-7; D gene ambiguous. The CDR3 has 13 amino acids. Germline CDR1 is DFQATT and CDR2 is SNEGSKA (reference sequence). V lost 4 bases to trimming and J lost 0 bases, with 10 bases between them. CDR3 in amino acids: CSAIETLSYEQYF. The CDR3 region has the DNA TGCAGTGCTATTGAGACTCTCTCCTACGAGCAGTACTTC.

A word on this clonotype: The germline gene is not matched at one end of the junction; a read error may be the cause. The chain combines TRBV15 with TRBJ2-2; a weak D match, TRBD2 (5 bases). Germline loops: CDR1 LNHNV, CDR2 YYDKDF (reference sequence). CDR3 size: 14 residues. The DNA for the CDR3 is TGTGCCACCAGTCAGGACTCGAATACCGGGGAGCTGTTTTTT. As protein: CATSQDSNTGELFF.

This sequence joins TRBV30 and TRBJ2-5, with D unresolved. The closer fit of TRBJ2-7 to the DNA end suggests the J call may be wrong. The germline V gene encodes CDR1 GTSNPN and CDR2 SVGIG (reference sequence). The CDR3 loop spans 14 amino acids. In DNA, the CDR3 is TGTGCCTGGAGCGCTCACTTAAATATTTACGAGCAGTACTTC. Translating gives CAWSAHLNIYEQYF.

This clonotype has a handful of counts. Possible read error: a much larger clone is one base away. V and J are TRBV3-1 and TRBJ2-5; no firm D call. CDR3 length equals 13 residues. Germline V CDR1 and CDR2: LGHDT, YNNKEL (reference sequence). Here the CDR3 DNA reads TGTGACAGCAGCCAATCTTCAGGAGAGACCCAGTACTTC. Encoded protein: CDSSQSSGETQYF.

This clonotype was seen more than once but under ten times. The chain is built from TRBV7-2 and TRBJ2-7; 11 bases fit TRBD2. Germline values: CDR1 SGHTA, CDR2 FQGNSA. This CDR3 has 15 amino acids. V shed 4 bases, J shed 0 bases, and the junction held 2 bases outside the gene matches. The CDR3 nucleotides are TGTGCCAGCAGCTCACTAGCGGGAGTCTCCTACGAGCAGTACTTC. The encoded protein is CASSSLAGVSYEQYF. Together with reference TRBV7-2 and TRBJ2-7, the CDR3 gives the full variable domain: GAGVSQSPSNKVTEKGKDVELRCDPISGHTALYWYRQSLGQGLEFLIYFQGNSAPDKSGLPSDRFSAERTGGSVSTLTIQRTQQEDSAVYLCASSSLAGVSYEQYFGPGTRLTVT.

This clonotype turned up a few times. The chain couples TRBV27 to TRBJ1-1; D uncertain. The length of the CDR3 is 13 residues. Germline-derived CDR1 and CDR2 are MNHEY and SMNVEV (reference sequence). Between the trimmed V and J ends, which lost 5 bases and 1 base, there was a span of 8 bases. The CDR3 is CASSPNPNTEAFF. In DNA form, the CDR3 reads TGTGCCAGCAGTCCCAACCCGAACACTGAAGCTTTCTTT.

The V gene is TRBV20-1, the J gene TRBJ2-2; 8 bases fit TRBD2. The germline gives CDR1 DFQATT, CDR2 SNEGSKA (reference sequence). V shed 5 bases and J 7 bases; nucleotides not matched to a gene: 6. The CDR3 is made up of 13 amino acids. CDR3 bases: TGCAGTGCTGACGGGGGGGCCCACGGGGAGCTGTTTTTT. This translates into CSADGGAHGELFF.

This chain joins TRBV20-1 and TRBJ1-2; 10 bases agree with TRBD1. This CDR3 region has 13 residues. J was trimmed by 7 bases and V by 8 bases; bases with no gene match: 10. CDR1 is DFQATT and CDR2 is SNEGSKA in the germline V gene (reference sequence). CDR3 in DNA: TGCAGTCCCTATTCCGGGACAGGGGTTGGCTACACCTTC. Translation: CSPYSGTGVGYTF.

A few counts support this clonotype. The rearrangement links TRBV6-5 to TRBJ2-3; TRBD1 matches at 7 bases. V shed 3 bases, J shed 6 bases, and the junction held 12 bases outside the gene matches. Germline V lookup: CDR1 MNHEY, CDR2 SVGAGI. The CDR3 has 16 residues. CDR3 residues: CASSYTGTAGWDTQYF. CDR3 nucleotides: TGTGCCAGCAGTTATACCGGGACAGCCGGATGGGATACGCAGTATTTT.

This sequence joins TRBV11-2 and TRBJ2-2; 8 nucleotides match TRBD1. This CDR3 spans 16 amino acids. The V gene's germline CDR1 is SGHAT and CDR2 FQNNGV. The V segment lost 3 bases and the J segment 4 bases; nucleotides outside the gene matches: 7. The CDR3 is CASSFYQGAPTGELFF. Written as DNA, the CDR3 is TGTGCCAGCAGCTTTTACCAGGGGGCGCCCACCGGGGAGCTGTTTTTT.

CDR3 sequence: CASSPGTGGSNTQETQYF. In DNA, the CDR3 is TGTGCCAGCAGCCCCGGGACAGGGGGCTCCAACACACAAGAGACCCAGTACTTC. The chain uses TRBV12-3 or TRBV12-4 and TRBJ2-5; 12 bases line up with TRBD1. The V gene end was trimmed by 6 bases and the J gene end by 2 bases; junction bases not matched to a gene: 13. The CDR3 spans 18 residues.

This sequence joins TRBV11-3 and TRBJ2-5; D gene uncertain. Near its end, the DNA agrees better with TRBJ2-1, so the J call may be wrong. CDR1 is SGHNT and CDR2 is YENEEA in the germline V gene. The CDR3 spans 13 residues. The CDR3 DNA reads as TGTGCCAGCAGCTTGCGTAGACAAGAGACCCAGTTCTTC. As protein: CASSLRRQETQFF.

This clonotype was recorded only once. One end of the junction is discordant with germline, which a read error may explain. The CDR3 loop is CAGSYMTGDYEQYF. The CDR3 bases are TGCGCCGGCAGCTACATGACGGGGGACTACGAGCAGTACTTC. The chain is built from TRBV5-1 and TRBJ2-7; D is perhaps TRBD2 (6 bases). The CDR3 sequence is 14 residues long. From germline, CDR1 is SGHRS and CDR2 YFSETQ.

The chain carries TRBV28 and TRBJ1-2; TRBD1 matches 7 bases. With V trimmed by 2 bases and J by 8 bases, 8 bases remained unmatched. The CDR3 extends over 14 amino acids. Germline CDR1 is MDHEN and CDR2 is SYDVKM. CDR3 amino acids: CASSLRERGGGYTF. DNA of the CDR3: TGTGCCAGCAGTTTAAGGGAGCGAGGGGGCGGCTACACCTTC.

The J gene is TRBJ2-5, the V gene TRBV2; D not resolved. The CDR3 runs 14 residues. Looked up from germline, CDR1 is SNHLY and CDR2 is FYNNEI. Trimming left V 7 bases short and J 5 bases short, with 17 bases between. Here the CDR3 DNA reads TGTGCCAGCACCAGGCGGACCACCAGGGAGACCCAGTACTTC. Amino acids: CASTRRTTRETQYF.